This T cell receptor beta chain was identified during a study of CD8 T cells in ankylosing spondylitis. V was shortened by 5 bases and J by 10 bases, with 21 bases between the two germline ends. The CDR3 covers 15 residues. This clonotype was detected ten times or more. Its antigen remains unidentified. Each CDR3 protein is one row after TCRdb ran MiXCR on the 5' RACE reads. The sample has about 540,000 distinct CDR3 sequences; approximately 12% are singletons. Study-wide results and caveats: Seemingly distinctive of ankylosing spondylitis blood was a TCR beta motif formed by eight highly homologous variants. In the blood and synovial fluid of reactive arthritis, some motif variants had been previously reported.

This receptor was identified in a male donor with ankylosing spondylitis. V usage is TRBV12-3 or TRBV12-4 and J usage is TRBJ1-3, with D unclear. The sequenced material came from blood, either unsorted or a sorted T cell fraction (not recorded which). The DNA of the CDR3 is TGTGCCAGCAGTCCCCCGGGTCAAATTGAAGGGACCATATATTTT. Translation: CASSPPGQIEGTIYF.